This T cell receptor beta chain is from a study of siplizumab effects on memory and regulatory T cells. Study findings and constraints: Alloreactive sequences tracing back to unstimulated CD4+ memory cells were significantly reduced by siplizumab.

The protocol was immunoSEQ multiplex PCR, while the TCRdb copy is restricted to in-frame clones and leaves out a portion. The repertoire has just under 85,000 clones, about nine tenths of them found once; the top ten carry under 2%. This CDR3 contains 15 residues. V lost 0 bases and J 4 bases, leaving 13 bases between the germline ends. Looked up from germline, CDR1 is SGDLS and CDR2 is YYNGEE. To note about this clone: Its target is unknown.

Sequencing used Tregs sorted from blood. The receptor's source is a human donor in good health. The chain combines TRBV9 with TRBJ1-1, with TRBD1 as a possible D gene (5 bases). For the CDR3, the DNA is TGTGCCAGCAGCGTAGCTCAGGGTTCAGCCACTGAAGCTTTCTTT. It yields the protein CASSVAQGSATEAFF.